This is a list of T cell receptor beta chains from one sample in a study of Tregs in tolerant kidney transplant recipients. Assay: immunoSEQ multiplex PCR; the TCRdb copy retains only in-frame clones and omits some. The sample includes roughly 46,000 clones, about 90% of them seen just once. The sequenced sample consisted of Tregs from blood. The origin of the receptors is a human donor in good health. The CDR3 runs from the conserved cysteine through the conserved F or W. Fields, in order: V gene, clone size, J gene, D gene, CDR3 protein, CDR3 DNA. The D gene is left open where the match is weak. Size is omitted from some rows. Given values are once, few, many or a class for expanded clones.

TRBV5-1	-	TRBJ1-3	-	CASSLGGDTIYF	TGCGCCAGCAGCTTGGGTGGGGACACCATATATTTT
TRBV5-5	-	TRBJ1-1	-	CASSEVGDLDEAFF	TGTGCCAGCAGCGAGGTGGGGGACCTTGATGAAGCTTTCTTT
TRBV2	-	TRBJ2-7	TRBD1	CASRRQGQWPAYEQYF	TGTGCCAGCAGGCGACAGGGGCAGTGGCCTGCCTACGAGCAGTACTTC
TRBV20-1	-	TRBJ2-3	-	CSAPRGDTQYF	TGCAGTGCTCCGAGGGGGGATACGCAGTATTTT
TRBV19	-	TRBJ2-5	-	CASRPSGLATQYF	TGTGCCAGTAGGCCTTCGGGGCTTGCGACCCAGTACTTC
TRBV9	-	TRBJ1-4	-	CASSANPVGKLFF	TGTGCCAGCAGCGCGAACCCTGTTGGGAAACTGTTTTTT
TRBV14	-	TRBJ2-6	-	CASAGGGANVLTF	TGTGCCAGCGCCGGCGGAGGGGCCAACGTCCTGACTTTC
TRBV5-1	-	TRBJ1-3	-	CASSLWGSGNTIYF	TGCGCCAGCAGCTTATGGGGATCTGGAAACACCATATATTTT
TRBV5-4	-	TRBJ1-1	-	CASSPPGPSAEAFF	TGTGCCAGCAGCCCCCCAGGGCCCTCGGCTGAAGCTTTCTTT
TRBV19	-	TRBJ2-7	-	CASSAGANYKQYF	TGTGCCAGTAGTGCGGGGGCTAACTACAAGCAGTACTTC
TRBV11-3	-	TRBJ2-1	-	CASSSTIYNEQFF	TGTGCCAGCAGCTCCACTATATACAATGAGCAGTTCTTC
TRBV5-1	once	TRBJ2-3	-	CASSLGPVSTDTQYF	TGCGCCAGCAGCTTGGGACCAGTAAGCACAGATACGCAGTATTTT
TRBV6-1	-	TRBJ2-4	TRBD1	CASSERRGLAKNIQYF	TGTGCCAGCAGTGAGCGAAGGGGGCTAGCCAAAAACATTCAGTACTTC
TRBV19	few	TRBJ1-2	-	CATGRGYGYTF	TGTGCCACCGGCAGGGGCTATGGCTACACCTTC
TRBV18	-	TRBJ1-2	-	CASSPLREETHDGYTF	TGTGCCAGCTCACCATTAAGGGAGGAGACCCACGATGGCTACACCTTC
TRBV7-9	-	TRBJ2-5	-	CASSPRGQETQYF	TGTGCCAGCAGCCCCAGGGGCCAAGAGACCCAGTACTTC
TRBV9	-	TRBJ2-5	-	CASSVDQETQYF	TGTGCCAGCAGCGTGGACCAAGAGACCCAGTACTTC
TRBV10-2	-	TRBJ2-3	TRBD2	CASRGLAVTDTQYF	TGCGCCAGCAGAGGACTAGCGGTCACAGATACGCAGTATTTT
TRBV19	-	TRBJ1-2	-	CASSISKNYGYTF	TGTGCCAGTAGTATATCAAAGAACTATGGCTACACCTTC
TRBV7-9	few	TRBJ1-2	TRBD1	CASSLGRTGNDYGYTF	TGTGCCAGCAGCTTAGGACGGACAGGGAATGATTATGGCTACACCTTC
TRBV29-1	-	TRBJ2-5	TRBD1	CSVDRGKTQYF	TGCAGCGTGGACAGGGGAAAGACCCAGTACTTC
TRBV2	-	TRBJ1-2	-	CASSAGVLYGYTF	TGTGCCAGCTCGGCAGGGGTTTTATATGGCTACACCTTC
TRBV19	-	TRBJ2-5	TRBD1	CASSPGQGVLETQYF	TGTGCCAGTAGTCCCGGACAGGGGGTCTTAGAGACCCAGTACTTC
TRBV15	-	TRBJ2-2	TRBD2	CATSRGPRLASGELFF	TGTGCCACCAGCAGAGGACCGAGACTAGCAAGCGGGGAGCTGTTTTTT
TRBV18	-	TRBJ2-5	TRBD2	CASSSREGAETQYF	TGTGCCAGCTCAAGCCGGGAGGGCGCGGAGACCCAGTACTTC
TRBV19	-	TRBJ2-1	TRBD2	CASSIGPGGNEQFF	TGTGCCAGTAGTATCGGACCCGGGGGGAATGAGCAGTTCTTC
TRBV28	once	TRBJ1-5	-	CASSPVGGGSNQPQHF	TGTGCCAGCAGTCCGGTCGGGGGCGGTAGCAATCAGCCCCAGCATTTT
TRBV9	once	TRBJ2-7	TRBD1	CASSERQGSYEQYF	TGTGCCAGCAGTGAGCGACAGGGGTCCTACGAGCAGTACTTC
TRBV7-3	-	TRBJ2-7	-	CASSHRKFYEQYF	TGTGCCAGCAGCCACAGGAAATTCTACGAGCAGTACTTC
TRBV5-8	-	TRBJ1-1	-	CATKGQPMNTEAFF	TGTGCCACGAAGGGGCAACCAATGAACACTGAAGCTTTCTTT
TRBV12-5	-	TRBJ2-3	TRBD2	CASGLVLAGAPDTQYF	TGTGCTAGTGGTTTGGTACTAGCGGGGGCCCCGGATACGCAGTATTTT
TRBV18	few	TRBJ2-5	TRBD1	CASSPRTGRSGETQYF	TGTGCCAGCTCACCACGGACAGGGAGAAGTGGGGAGACCCAGTACTTC
TRBV7-9	-	TRBJ2-7	-	CASSRRGDEQYF	TGTGCCAGCAGCCGCAGGGGCGACGAGCAGTACTTC
TRBV29-1	once	TRBJ1-1	-	CSVRGDTEAFF	TGCAGCGTTAGGGGCGACACTGAAGCTTTCTTT
TRBV4-1	-	TRBJ2-5	TRBD1	CASSQDGTGRETQYF	TGCGCCAGCAGCCAAGATGGGACAGGGAGAGAGACCCAGTACTTC
TRBV5-1	-	TRBJ1-1	-	CASSLLGINTEAFF	TGCGCCAGCAGCCTCCTTGGGATTAACACTGAAGCTTTCTTT